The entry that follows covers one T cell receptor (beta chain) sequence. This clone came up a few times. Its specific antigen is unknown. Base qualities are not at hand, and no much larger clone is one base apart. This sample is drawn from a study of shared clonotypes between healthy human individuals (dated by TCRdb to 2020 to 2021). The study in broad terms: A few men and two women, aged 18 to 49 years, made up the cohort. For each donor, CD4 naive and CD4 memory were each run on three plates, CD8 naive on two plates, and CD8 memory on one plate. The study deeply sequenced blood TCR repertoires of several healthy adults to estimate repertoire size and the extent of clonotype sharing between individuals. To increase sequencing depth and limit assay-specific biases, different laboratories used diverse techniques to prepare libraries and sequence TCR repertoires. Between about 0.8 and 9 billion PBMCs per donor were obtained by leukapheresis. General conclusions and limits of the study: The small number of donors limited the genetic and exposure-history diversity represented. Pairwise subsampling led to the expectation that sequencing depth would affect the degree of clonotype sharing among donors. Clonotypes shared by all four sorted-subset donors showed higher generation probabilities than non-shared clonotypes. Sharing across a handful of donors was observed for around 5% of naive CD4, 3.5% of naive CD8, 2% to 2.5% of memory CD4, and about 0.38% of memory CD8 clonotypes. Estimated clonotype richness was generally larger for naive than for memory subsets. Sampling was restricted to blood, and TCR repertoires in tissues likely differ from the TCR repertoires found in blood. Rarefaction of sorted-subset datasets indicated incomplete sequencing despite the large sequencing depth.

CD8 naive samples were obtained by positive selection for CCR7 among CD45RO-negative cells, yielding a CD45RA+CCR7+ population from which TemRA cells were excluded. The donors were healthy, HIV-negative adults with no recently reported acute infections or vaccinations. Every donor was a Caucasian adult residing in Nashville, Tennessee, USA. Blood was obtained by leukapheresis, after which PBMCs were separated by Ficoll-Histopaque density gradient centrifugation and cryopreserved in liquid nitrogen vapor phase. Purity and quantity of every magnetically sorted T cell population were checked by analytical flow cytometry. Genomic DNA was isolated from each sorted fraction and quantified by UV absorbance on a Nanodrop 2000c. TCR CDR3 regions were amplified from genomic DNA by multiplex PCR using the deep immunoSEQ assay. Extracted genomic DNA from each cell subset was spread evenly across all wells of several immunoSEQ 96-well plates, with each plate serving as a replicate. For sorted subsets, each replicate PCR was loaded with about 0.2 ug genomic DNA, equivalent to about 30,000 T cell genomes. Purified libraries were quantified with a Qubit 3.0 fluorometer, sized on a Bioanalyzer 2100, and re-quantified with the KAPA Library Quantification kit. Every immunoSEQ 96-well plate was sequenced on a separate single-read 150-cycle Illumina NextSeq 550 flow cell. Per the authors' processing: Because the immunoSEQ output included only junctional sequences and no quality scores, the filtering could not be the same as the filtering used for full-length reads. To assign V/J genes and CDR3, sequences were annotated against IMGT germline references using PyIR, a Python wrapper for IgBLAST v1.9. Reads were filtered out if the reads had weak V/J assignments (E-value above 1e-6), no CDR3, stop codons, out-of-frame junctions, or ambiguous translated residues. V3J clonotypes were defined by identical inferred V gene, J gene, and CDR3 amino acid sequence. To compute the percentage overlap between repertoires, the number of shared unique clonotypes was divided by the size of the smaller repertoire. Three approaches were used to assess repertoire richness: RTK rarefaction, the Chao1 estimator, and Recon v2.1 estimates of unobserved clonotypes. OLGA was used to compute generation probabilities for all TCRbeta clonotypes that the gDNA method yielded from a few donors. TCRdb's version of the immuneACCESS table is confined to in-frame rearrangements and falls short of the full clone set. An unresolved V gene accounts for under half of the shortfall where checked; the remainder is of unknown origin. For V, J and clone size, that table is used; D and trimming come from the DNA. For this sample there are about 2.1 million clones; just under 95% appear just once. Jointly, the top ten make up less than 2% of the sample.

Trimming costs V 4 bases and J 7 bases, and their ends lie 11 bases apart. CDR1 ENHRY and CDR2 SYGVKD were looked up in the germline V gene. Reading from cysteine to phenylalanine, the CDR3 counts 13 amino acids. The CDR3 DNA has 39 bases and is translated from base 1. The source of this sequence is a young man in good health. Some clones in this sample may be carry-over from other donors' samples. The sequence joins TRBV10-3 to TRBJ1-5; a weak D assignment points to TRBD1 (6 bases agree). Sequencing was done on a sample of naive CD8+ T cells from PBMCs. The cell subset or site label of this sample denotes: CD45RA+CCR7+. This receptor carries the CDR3 CAISGGGAQPQHF. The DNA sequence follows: TGTGCCATCAGTGGAGGGGGGGCCCAGCCCCAGCATTTT.